This T cell receptor (beta chain) was recorded in a study of T cell responses to AZD1222 COVID-19 vaccine. Germline V CDR1 and CDR2: LNHDA, SQIVND (reference sequence). The CDR3 contains 13 residues. The J segment lost 8 bases and the V segment lost 4 bases, leaving 8 bases of the junction unmatched. Study-wide findings and caveats: Among spike-specific TCRs, nearly half reportedly target unmutated variant regions. There were mostly white British donors and more females than males, and clonal diversity was possibly underestimated.

Assay used: immunoSEQ multiplex PCR; TCRdb lists only in-frame clones, some missing. The data show around 150,000 clones, 80% to 95% seen once. Regarding this clone: Its antigen is unknown.

This specimen was peripheral blood, taken on day 0 of AZD1222 vaccination. The J gene is TRBJ2-7, the V gene TRBV19; TRBD1 matches at 7 bases. This TCR came from an adult in good health. The CDR3 DNA is TGTGCCAGTAGTACGCTCAGGGGGTGGCAGCAGTACTTC. Its protein is CASSTLRGWQQYF.